The entry below describes one T cell receptor (beta chain). This record belongs to a study of beta chain features in type 1 diabetes. The overall study: Cells sorted and examined across all samples totaled approximately 100 million.

The authors reverse transcribed all of the isolated RNA, so sequencing captured expressed TCRB transcripts. Only in-frame clones appear in the TCRdb table, and some are missing; sequencing was by immunoSEQ multiplex PCR. The table lists over 150,000 clones, about 13% of them singletons. There are 15 residues in the CDR3. In germline, CDR1 is SGDLS, CDR2 YYNGEE. Trimming stripped 3 bases from V and 5 bases from J, with 17 bases between. The TCR was taken from a woman between 18 and 29 years old in good health. The chain links TRBV9 to TRBJ2-5; TRBD2 might be the D (5 bases). Sequencing used central memory CD4+ T cells from blood. The CDR3 bases are TGTGCCAGCAGCGCGCTCAATCTAGCAGCGGAGACCCAGTACTTC. It is translated as CASSALNLAAETQYF.